These T cell receptor beta chains were read from a single sample in a study of cytomegalovirus exposure and HLA in healthy donors. Produced via immunoSEQ multiplex PCR; TCRdb's table is partial and in-frame only. This table holds 200,000 or so clones, around four fifths found once. The sequencing sample was made of PBMCs. Receptors originate from a woman between 45 and 65 years old in good health and CMV-seropositive. The conserved cysteine and the conserved F or W are not part of the CDR3 here.

V	J	CDR3
TRBV7-9	TRBJ2-3	ASSSRGPDTQY
TRBV6-1	TRBJ1-5	ASSEGSQNQPQH
TRBV5-6	TRBJ2-3	ASSWTGRATDTQY
TRBV29-1	TRBJ2-3	SVPGRAGDTQY
TRBV2	TRBJ1-2	ARVGADYGYT
TRBV27	TRBJ2-3	ASVRSGLAGSKGGTDTQY
TRBV29-1	TRBJ2-1	SVEPGTSGAYNEQF
TRBV27	TRBJ1-1	ASSPPGTGVTEAF
TRBV4-1	TRBJ2-5	ASSQGQGALETQY
TRBV7-9	TRBJ1-2	ASSFRQGGLYGYT
TRBV2	TRBJ2-1	ASGLAGVYNEQF
TRBV2	TRBJ2-3	ASSRFGGAGTDTQY
TRBV27	TRBJ2-3	ASSLWGQGGANTQY
TRBV11-1	TRBJ2-5	ASTTRGKQETQY
TRBV28	TRBJ2-3	ASSRQGAQGTDTQY
TRBV7-9	TRBJ1-5	SSSFGERGVPQH
TRBV20-1	TRBJ2-7	SATQGLSGY
TRBV5-4	TRBJ1-2	ASSSDRGNGYT
TRBV28	TRBJ2-1	ASTQRGNEQF
TRBV28	TRBJ2-5	ASSLDKGAGETQY
TRBV18	TRBJ1-1	ASSLRGVTEAF
TRBV6-1	TRBJ1-5	ASSEEGVGNQPQH
TRBV7-8	TRBJ2-7	ASSLGAGDDNRQY
TRBV29-1	TRBJ1-2	SVVSSSEIGQPYGYT
TRBV6-1	TRBJ2-1	ASSDAGTVWDEQF
TRBV28	TRBJ2-2	ASSPGQGFVGELF
TRBV5-4	TRBJ2-2	ASSLTSAPNTGELF
TRBV6-6	TRBJ2-1	ASSYLLNEQF
TRBV7-6	TRBJ2-5	ASSLLAGGLQETQY